This section outlines one T cell receptor (beta chain) sequence together with its context. The sample originates from a study of blood T cell repertoires in COVID-19. Study-wide background: COVID-19 samples collected from the United States, Italy and Spain covered acute and convalescent phases.

The CDR3 spans 14 residues. Trimming removed 4 bases from V and 6 bases from J, with 16 bases in between. Germline CDR1 is GTSNPN and CDR2 is SVGIG (reference sequence). Source study methods: How many nucleated cells were present was estimated from reference gene primer amplification. TCRdb's table, derived via immunoSEQ multiplex PCR, lists solely in-frame clones and lacks some. The V and J calls and clone size were taken over from that table, and D and trimming were inferred from the DNA. The profile covers more than 350,000 clones, with around 87% appearing a single time and around 9.3% taken by the ten largest. Participants were aged about 18 to 89 years from approximately 25 US areas. Participants had their cohort set by participant-reported clinical history.

This chain links TRBV30 with TRBJ1-5, with D possibly being TRBD1 (6 bases). The TCR comes from a woman in her forties or fifties who had recovered from COVID-19. The sample taken for sequencing was PBMCs or T cells enriched from blood (not recorded which). CDR3 DNA sequence: TGTGCCTGGACCCCGGGGCTGGGGGCTCAGCCCCAGCATTTT. Amino acids: CAWTPGLGAQPQHF.